This TCR beta chain was sequenced during a study of T cells in tuberculosis. Some clones are missing from TCRdb's copy, which holds only in-frame ones; the method was immunoSEQ multiplex PCR. The sample lists some 31,000 clones, 86% occurring once. Regarding the study as a whole: GMM-specific TCRs were nearer to active tuberculosis alpha repertoires, suggesting expansion. Smaller alpha distances in active tuberculosis partly reflected shorter CDR3-alpha lengths.

The CDR3 is 15 residues long. Trimming cost V 4 bases and J 2 bases; bases outside gene matches: 8. Germline CDR1 MNHNS, CDR2 SASEGT. In regard to this clone: Its specificity is unknown.

The time point denotes: new active TB diagnosis, blood taken before or within 7 days of starting treatment. The source was PBMCs, collected at tuberculosis diagnosis. The rearrangement joins TRBV6-1 to TRBJ2-7, with 7 bases matching TRBD2. The TCR was taken from an adult with tuberculosis. The CDR3 spells CASSVEAGETYEQYF. The CDR3, as DNA: TGTGCCAGCAGTGTTGAGGCGGGGGAGACCTACGAGCAGTACTTC.